The clone carrying this T cell receptor beta chain was found once. In the study's own analysis: Estimation of nucleated cell counts relied on the amplification of reference gene primers. This table comes from immunoSEQ multiplex PCR, and its TCRdb copy is limited to in-frame clones, with some not included. D and trimming come from the DNA, and the V and J calls and clone size come from that table. This table has approximately 26,000 clones, 85% to 90% appearing once. This entry is derived from a study of blood T cell repertoires in COVID-19. Germline CDR1 and CDR2: SGHTA and FQGNSA. CDR3 length: 14 amino acids. V trimming: 6 bases; J trimming: 6 bases; junction bases outside the gene matches: 7.

Material: peripheral blood. The clonotype originates from a woman aged 55-70 years with active COVID-19. The V and J genes are TRBV7-2 and TRBJ2-2; 7 positions match TRBD2. CDR3: CASRRDYLSGELFF. The CDR3 region has the DNA TGTGCCAGCAGGAGGGACTACCTCTCCGGGGAGCTGTTTTTT.